This T cell receptor (beta chain) was recorded in a study of cytomegalovirus exposure and HLA in healthy donors. About the research overall: Early release data held 75 million to 100 million unique TCRs from HLA-typed donors.

PCR primers comprised 60 Vbeta and 13 Jbeta primers. Libraries were prepared by immunoSEQ multiplex PCR; TCRdb keeps only in-frame clonotypes and omits some of them. The table shows about 110,000 clones, with under 80% occurring only once. About this clone itself: Antigen specificity is unknown.

Study results and caveats: The authors assumed roughly uniform sequencing depth across donors for presence/absence analyses. A list of more than 150 TCR beta chains associated with cytomegalovirus was given. Later on, a genetic analysis was performed. It linked a missense variant in DCLRE1C with V- and J-gene trimming of TCR beta.

The CDR3 length is 15 residues. The trim removed 8 bases at V and 1 base at J, leaving 10 bases unmatched. Germline V gene sequence: CDR1 SQVTM, CDR2 ANQGSEA. This rearrangement joins TRBV29-1 to TRBJ2-3, with 9 bases lining up with TRBD2. The clonotype originates from a woman aged 45-65 years in good health and CMV-seropositive. The material sequenced was PBMCs. The CDR3 reads CSPWVAGEGTDTQYF. In DNA, the CDR3 is TGCAGCCCTTGGGTAGCGGGAGAGGGCACAGATACGCAGTATTTT.